The following is a T cell receptor beta chain sequence with its context. Its specificity is not known. Germline lookup yields CDR1 MDHEN and CDR2 SYDVKM. CDR3 length: 16 amino acids. Trimming pared 5 bases from V and 4 bases from J, leaving 20 bases between. The data belong to a study of cytomegalovirus exposure and HLA in healthy donors. Across the whole study: Per a later analysis, the roughly 700 first-cohort and under 150 validation repertoires shared one platform. Study results and limitations: First-cohort TCR clusters tended to co-occur in the 95 to 150 validation repertoires, a later analysis found. Cytomegalovirus-associated status was assigned to roughly 160 TCR beta chains. While the bulk of TCR sequences proved rare, some public TCRs turned up in many donors.

Here immunoSEQ multiplex PCR was the method, and the copy in TCRdb shows in-frame clones only, minus some. The sample consists of about 200,000 clones, roughly 84% of them appearing once. The genes are TRBV28 and TRBJ1-2, with a weak D call TRBD1 (5 bases). The specimen was PBMCs. The clonotype comes from a woman between 18 and 29 years old in good health and CMV-seropositive. DNA of the CDR3: TGTGCCAGCAGTGCCCCCCAGGGACTGGATTTCTATGGCTACACCTTC. Translated, it gives CASSAPQGLDFYGYTF.